The text below deals with one T cell receptor beta chain. The data are from a study of blood T cell repertoires in COVID-19. Whole-study context: Samples representing acute and convalescent COVID-19 were sourced from the United States, Italy and Spain. PBMCs, B-cell-depleted T cells, or T cells provided the cDNA or gDNA that made up the material.

In the original analysis: Nucleated cell counts were estimated from reference gene primer amplification. The repertoire was sequenced with immunoSEQ multiplex PCR; TCRdb's copy has only in-frame clones and lacks some. V and J calls and clone size come straight from that table; D and trimming were deduced from the DNA. The sample has about 280,000 clones; approximately 88% are singletons. Per the germline V gene, CDR1 is LNHDA and CDR2 is SQIVND (reference sequence). Trimming took off 3 bases at V and 8 bases at J, with 13 bases between the two ends. This CDR3 region has 14 residues. The clonotype comes from a man between 18 and 35 years old with active or convalescent COVID-19. This chain links TRBV19 with TRBJ1-4; D gene ambiguous. The sample comprised peripheral blood. The CDR3 DNA reads as TGTGCCAGTAGTATGTGGGAGGCGGGGGAAAAACTGTTTTTT. This sequence encodes CASSMWEAGEKLFF.